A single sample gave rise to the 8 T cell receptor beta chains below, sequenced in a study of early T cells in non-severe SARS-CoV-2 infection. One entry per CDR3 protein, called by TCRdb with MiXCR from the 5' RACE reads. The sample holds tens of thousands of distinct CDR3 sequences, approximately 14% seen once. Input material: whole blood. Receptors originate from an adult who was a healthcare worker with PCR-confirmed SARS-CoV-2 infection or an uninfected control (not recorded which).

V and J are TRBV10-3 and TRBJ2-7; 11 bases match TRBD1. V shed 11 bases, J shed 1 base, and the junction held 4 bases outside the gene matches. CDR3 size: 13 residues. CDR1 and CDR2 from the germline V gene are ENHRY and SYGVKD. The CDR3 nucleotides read TGTGCCTCGGGGACAGGGGGATCCTACGAGCAGTACTTC. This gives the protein CASGTGGSYEQYF.

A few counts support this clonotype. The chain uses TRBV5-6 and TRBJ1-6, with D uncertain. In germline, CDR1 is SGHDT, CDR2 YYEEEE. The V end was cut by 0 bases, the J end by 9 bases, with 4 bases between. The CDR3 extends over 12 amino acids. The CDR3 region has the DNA TGTGCCAGCAGCTTGGAGGTTTCACCCCTCCACTTT. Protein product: CASSLEVSPLHF.

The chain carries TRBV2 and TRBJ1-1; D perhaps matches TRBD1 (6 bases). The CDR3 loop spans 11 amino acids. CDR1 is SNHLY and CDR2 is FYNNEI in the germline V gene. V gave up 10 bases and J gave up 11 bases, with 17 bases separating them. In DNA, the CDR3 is TGTGCCACCCTGTACCAGGGGATGGCTTTCTTT. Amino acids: CATLYQGMAFF.

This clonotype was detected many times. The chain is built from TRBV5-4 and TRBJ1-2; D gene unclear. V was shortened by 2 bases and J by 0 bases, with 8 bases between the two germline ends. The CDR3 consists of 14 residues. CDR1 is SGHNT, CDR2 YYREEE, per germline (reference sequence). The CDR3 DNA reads TGTGCCAGCAGCTTAATTGGGACTAACTATGGCTACACCTTC. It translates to CASSLIGTNYGYTF.

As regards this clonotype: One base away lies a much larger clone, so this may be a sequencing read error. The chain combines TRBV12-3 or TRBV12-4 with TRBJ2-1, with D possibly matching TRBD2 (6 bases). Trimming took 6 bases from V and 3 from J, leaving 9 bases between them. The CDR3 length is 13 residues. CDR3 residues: CASSRDFYNEQFF. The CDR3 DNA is TGTGCCAGCAGCCGGGACTTCTACAATGAGCAGTTCTTC.

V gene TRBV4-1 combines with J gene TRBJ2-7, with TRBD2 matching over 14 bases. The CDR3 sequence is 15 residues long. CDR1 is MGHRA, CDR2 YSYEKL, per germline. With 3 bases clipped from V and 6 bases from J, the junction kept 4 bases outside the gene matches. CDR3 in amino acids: CASSQGTSGSGEQYF. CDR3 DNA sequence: TGCGCCAGCAGCCAGGGGACTAGCGGGAGTGGCGAGCAGTACTTC.

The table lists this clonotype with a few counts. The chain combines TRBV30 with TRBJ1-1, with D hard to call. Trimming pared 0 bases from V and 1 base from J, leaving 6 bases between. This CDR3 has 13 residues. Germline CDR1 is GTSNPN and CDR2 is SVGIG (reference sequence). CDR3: CAWSVMGNTEAFF. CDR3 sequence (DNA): TGTGCCTGGAGTGTTATGGGGAACACTGAAGCTTTCTTT.

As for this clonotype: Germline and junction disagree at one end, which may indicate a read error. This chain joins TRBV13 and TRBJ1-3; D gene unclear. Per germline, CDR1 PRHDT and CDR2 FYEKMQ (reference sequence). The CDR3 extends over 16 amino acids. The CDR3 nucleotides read TGTGCCAGCAGCTTAGGGGCAGGCGGCTCTGAAAACACCATATATTTT. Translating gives CASSLGAGGSENTIYF.